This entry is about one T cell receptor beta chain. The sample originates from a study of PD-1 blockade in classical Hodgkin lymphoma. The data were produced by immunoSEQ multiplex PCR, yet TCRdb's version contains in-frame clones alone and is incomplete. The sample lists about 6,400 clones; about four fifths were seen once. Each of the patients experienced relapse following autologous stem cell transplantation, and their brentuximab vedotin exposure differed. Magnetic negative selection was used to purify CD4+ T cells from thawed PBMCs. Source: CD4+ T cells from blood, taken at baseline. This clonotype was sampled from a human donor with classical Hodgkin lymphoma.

CDR3 in amino acids: CASSLESPGPSGNTIYF. As DNA, the CDR3 is TGTGCCAGCAGCTTAGAGAGCCCGGGCCCATCTGGAAACACCATATATTTT. The chain recombines TRBV7-9 with TRBJ1-3; no reliable D call. The CDR3 runs to 17 residues. The germline gives CDR1 SEHNR, CDR2 FQNEAQ (reference sequence). V gave up 1 base and J gave up 1 base, with 14 bases separating them.